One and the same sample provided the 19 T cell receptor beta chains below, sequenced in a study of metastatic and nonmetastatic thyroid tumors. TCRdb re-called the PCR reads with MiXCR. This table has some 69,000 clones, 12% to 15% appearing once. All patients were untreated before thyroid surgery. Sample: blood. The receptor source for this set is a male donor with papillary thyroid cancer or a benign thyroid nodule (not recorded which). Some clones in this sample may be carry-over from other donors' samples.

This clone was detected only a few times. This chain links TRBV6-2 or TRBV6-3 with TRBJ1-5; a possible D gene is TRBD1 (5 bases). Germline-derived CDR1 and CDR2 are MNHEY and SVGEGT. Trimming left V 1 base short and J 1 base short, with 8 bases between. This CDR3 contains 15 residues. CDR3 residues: CASSYWGVSNQPQHF. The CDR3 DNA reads TGTGCCAGCAGTTACTGGGGGGTGAGCAATCAGCCCCAGCATTTT.

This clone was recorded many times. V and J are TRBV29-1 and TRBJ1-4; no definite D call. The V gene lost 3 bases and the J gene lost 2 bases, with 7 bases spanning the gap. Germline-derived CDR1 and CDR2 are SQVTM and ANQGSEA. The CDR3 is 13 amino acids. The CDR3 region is CSVDGVTNEKLFF. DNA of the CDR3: TGCAGCGTTGATGGGGTTACTAATGAAAAACTGTTTTTT.

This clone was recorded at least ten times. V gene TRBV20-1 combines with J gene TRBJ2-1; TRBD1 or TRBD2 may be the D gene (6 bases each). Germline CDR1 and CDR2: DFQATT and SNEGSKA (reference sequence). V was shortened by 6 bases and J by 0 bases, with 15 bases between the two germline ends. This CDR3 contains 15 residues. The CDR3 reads CSARGRESSYNEQFF. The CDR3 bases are TGCAGTGCCAGGGGTCGGGAGAGCTCCTACAATGAGCAGTTCTTC.

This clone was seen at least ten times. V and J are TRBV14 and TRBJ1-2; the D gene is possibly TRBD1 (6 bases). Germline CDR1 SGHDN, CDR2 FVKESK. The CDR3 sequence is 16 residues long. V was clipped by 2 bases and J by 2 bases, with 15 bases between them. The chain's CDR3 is CASSQRDTAFNYGYTF. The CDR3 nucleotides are TGTGCCAGCAGCCAAAGGGACACTGCATTCAACTATGGCTACACCTTC.

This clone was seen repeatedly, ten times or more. CDR3 region: CATSVQAGVHNEQFF. In DNA form, the CDR3 reads TGTGCCACCAGTGTTCAAGCGGGAGTCCACAATGAGCAGTTCTTC. The genes are TRBV24-1 and TRBJ2-1; 8 bases map to TRBD2. The V gene end was trimmed by 5 bases and the J gene end by 5 bases; junction bases not matched to a gene: 7. Germline-derived CDR1 and CDR2 are KGHDR and SFDVKD. This CDR3 is 15 amino acids long.

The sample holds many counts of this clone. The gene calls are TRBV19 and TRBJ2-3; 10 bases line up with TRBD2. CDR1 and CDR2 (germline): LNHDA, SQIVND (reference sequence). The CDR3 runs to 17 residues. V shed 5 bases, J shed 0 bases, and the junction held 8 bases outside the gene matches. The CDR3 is CASSAWTSGSSTDTQYF. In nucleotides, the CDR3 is TGTGCCAGTAGTGCCTGGACTAGCGGCTCTAGCACAGATACGCAGTATTTT.

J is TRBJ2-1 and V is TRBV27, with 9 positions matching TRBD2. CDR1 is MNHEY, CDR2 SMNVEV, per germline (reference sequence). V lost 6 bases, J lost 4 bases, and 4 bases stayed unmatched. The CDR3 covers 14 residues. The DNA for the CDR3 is TGTGCCAGCAGGCAGACTAGCGGTTACAATGAGCAGTTCTTC. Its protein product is CASRQTSGYNEQFF.

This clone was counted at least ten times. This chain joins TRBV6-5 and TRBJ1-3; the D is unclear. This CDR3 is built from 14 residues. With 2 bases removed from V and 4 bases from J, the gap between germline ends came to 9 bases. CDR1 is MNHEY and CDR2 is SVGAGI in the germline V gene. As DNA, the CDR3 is TGTGCCAGCAGTTACGACATTACAGGAAACACCATATATTTT. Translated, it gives CASSYDITGNTIYF.

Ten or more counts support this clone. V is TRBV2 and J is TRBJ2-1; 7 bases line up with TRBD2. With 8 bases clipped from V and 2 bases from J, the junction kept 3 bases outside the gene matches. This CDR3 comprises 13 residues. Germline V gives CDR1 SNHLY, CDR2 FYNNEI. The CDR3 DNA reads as TGTGCCAGCGGGCGGGAGACCTACAATGAGCAGTTCTTC. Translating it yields CASGRETYNEQFF.

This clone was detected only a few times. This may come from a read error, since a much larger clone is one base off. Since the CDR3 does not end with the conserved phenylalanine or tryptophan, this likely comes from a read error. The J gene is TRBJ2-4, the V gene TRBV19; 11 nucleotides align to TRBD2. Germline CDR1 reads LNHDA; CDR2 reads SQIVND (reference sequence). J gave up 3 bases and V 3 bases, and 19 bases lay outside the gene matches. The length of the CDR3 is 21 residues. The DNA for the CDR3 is TGTGCCAGTAGTATGAGAACCTCGTGGCTAGCGGGAGGAGTTGGCAAAAACATTCAGTACCTC. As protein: CASSMRTSWLAGGVGKNIQYL.

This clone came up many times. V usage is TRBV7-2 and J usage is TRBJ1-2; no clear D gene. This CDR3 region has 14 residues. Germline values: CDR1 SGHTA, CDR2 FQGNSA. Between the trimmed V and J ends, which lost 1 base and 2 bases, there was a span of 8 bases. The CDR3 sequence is CASSLETGNYGYTF. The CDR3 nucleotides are TGTGCCAGCAGCTTAGAAACGGGGAACTATGGCTACACCTTC.

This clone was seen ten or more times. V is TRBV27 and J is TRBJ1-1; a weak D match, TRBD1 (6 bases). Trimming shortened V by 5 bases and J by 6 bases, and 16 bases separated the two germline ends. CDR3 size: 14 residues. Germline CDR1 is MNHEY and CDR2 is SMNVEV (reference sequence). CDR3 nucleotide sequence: TGTGCCAGCAGTATCTCCCCACAGGGCGCTGAAGCTTTCTTT. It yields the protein CASSISPQGAEAFF.

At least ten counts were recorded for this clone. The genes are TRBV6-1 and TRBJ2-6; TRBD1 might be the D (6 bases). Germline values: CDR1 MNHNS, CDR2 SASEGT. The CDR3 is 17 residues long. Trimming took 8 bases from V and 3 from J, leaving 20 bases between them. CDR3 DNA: TGTGCCAGCTTGGAACAGGGTTTTAGCTTTGGGGCCAACGTCCTGACTTTC. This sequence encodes CASLEQGFSFGANVLTF.

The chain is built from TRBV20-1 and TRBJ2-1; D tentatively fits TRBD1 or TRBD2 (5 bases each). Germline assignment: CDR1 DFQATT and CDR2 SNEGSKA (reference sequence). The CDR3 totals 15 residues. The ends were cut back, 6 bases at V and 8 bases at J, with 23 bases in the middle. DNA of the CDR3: TGCAGTGCCGAGACGGGAAAGGGGATACCGGATGAGCAGTTCTTC. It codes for CSAETGKGIPDEQFF.

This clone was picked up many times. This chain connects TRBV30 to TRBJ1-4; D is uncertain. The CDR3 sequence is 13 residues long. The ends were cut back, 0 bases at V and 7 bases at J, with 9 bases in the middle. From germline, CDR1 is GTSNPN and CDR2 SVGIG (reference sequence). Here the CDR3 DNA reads TGTGCCTGGAGTGTACAAGAGGGTGAAAAACTGTTTTTT. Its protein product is CAWSVQEGEKLFF.

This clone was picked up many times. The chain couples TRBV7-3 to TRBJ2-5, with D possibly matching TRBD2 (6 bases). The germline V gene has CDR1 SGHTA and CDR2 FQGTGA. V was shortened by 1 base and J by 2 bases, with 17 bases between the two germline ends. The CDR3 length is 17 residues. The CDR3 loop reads CASSLNGYLGGQETQYF. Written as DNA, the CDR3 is TGTGCCAGCAGCTTAAACGGGTACCTCGGGGGACAAGAGACCCAGTACTTC.

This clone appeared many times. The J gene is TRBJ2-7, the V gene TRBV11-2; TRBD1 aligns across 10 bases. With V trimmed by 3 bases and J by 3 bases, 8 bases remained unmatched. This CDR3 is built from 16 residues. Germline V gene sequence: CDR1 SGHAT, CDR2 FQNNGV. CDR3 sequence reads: CASSLYGTGVFYEQYF. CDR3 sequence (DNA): TGTGCCAGCAGCTTGTACGGGACAGGGGTTTTCTACGAGCAGTACTTC.

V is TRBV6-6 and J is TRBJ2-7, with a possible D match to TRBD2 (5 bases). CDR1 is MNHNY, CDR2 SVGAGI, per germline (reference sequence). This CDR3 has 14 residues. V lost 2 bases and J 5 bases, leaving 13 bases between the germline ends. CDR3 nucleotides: TGTGCCAGCAGTTACAGCGGTCTTTCCCACGAGCAGTACTTC. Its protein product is CASSYSGLSHEQYF.

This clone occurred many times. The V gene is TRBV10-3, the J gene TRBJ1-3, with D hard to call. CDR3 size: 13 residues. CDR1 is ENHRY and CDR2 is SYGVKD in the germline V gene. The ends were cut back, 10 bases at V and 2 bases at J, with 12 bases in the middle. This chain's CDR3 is CATTLEPGNTIYF. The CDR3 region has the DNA TGTGCCACTACACTCGAGCCTGGAAACACCATATATTTT.